This T cell receptor beta chain was profiled in a study of vaccination effects on CD4 cells after COVID-19. CDR1 and CDR2 (germline): LNHDA, SQIVND (reference sequence). The CDR3 has 16 amino acids. Trimming removed 3 bases at V and 1 base at J, with 13 bases between. With respect to this clone: Its antigen remains unidentified.

Assay: immunoSEQ multiplex PCR; the TCRdb copy retains only in-frame clones and omits some. The sample shows tens of thousands of clones, roughly 73% of them seen only once. At the end of 9 to 11 days of culture, CD4+ T cells were isolated. Subjects were given two BNT162b2 or mRNA-1273 vaccine doses. Sequencing was performed on CD4+ T cells from PBMCs cultured without peptide, taken after COVID-19 vaccination. This sequence joins TRBV19 and TRBJ1-3; D unresolved. The source of this sequence is a human donor who received a COVID-19 vaccine. The CDR3: CASSIPRSVSGNTIYF. In DNA, the CDR3 is TGTGCCAGTAGTATCCCGCGGTCCGTTTCTGGAAACACCATATATTTT.